The clone carrying this T cell receptor beta chain was found a few times. What it binds is not known. Trimming removed 0 bases from V and 3 bases from J, with 15 bases in between. The germline gives CDR1 SGDLS, CDR2 YYNGEE. This CDR3 spans 16 amino acids. The entry originates in a study of post-analysis software for immune sequencing data. Study details: Both relapsing-remitting and secondary progressive multiple sclerosis featured among the disease courses, as did progressive-relapsing multiple sclerosis. Findings and caveats of the study: TRBV5-6, TRBV5-1 and TRBV20-1 belonged to a set of a few TRBV segments that were more frequent in patients than controls. Significantly lower normalized Chao1 diversity was seen in multiple sclerosis patients than in controls.

Incorporated into the TCR beta cDNA libraries were unique molecular identifiers, which served to reduce PCR and sequencing biases. MiXCR, applied by TCRdb to the PCR reads, yields one record per CDR3 protein. This sample has a few hundred thousand distinct CDR3 sequences, with less than 45% found just once. The chain has TRBV9 and TRBJ1-1; tentatively, D is TRBD1 (5 bases). This TCR came from a girl aged 5-17 years with multiple sclerosis. Sample: blood. CDR3 region: CASSVAPQGEDTEAFF. The CDR3 DNA reads TGTGCCAGCAGCGTAGCCCCCCAGGGCGAGGACACTGAAGCTTTCTTT.